Listed below are T cell receptor beta chains from one sample, sequenced in a study of a mutant IDH1 vaccine in newly diagnosed glioma. The method was immunoSEQ multiplex PCR; TCRdb's version includes in-frame clones alone and lacks a portion of them. The data show roughly 74,000 clones, roughly 85% seen once. No antigens are known for them. The material was PBMCs, obtained from a glioma patient whose treatment included an IDH1 peptide vaccine. These receptor sequences come from a man younger than 40 with glioma. Some clones in this sample may be carry-over from other donors' samples. CDR3s include the opening cysteine and the closing phenylalanine or tryptophan. A D gene is named only where the DNA matches it firmly.

D | J | V | CDR3
NA | TRBJ2-1 | TRBV27 | CASSFGASGEQFF
NA | TRBJ2-2 | TRBV18 | CASSPLDSANTGELFF
NA | TRBJ2-5 | TRBV7-8 | CASSLGVYREKTQYF
NA | TRBJ2-7 | TRBV28 | CATREVGRIRGQYF
TRBD2 | TRBJ2-5 | TRBV30 | CAWRLFGGETQYF
NA | TRBJ1-5 | TRBV27 | CASSLSIPSRQPQHF
NA | TRBJ1-1 | TRBV30 | CAWGRYEAFF
TRBD1 | TRBJ2-3 | TRBV19 | CASSIGTGTGGTDTQYF
TRBD1 | TRBJ2-5 | TRBV7-9 | CASSSPGGWETQYF
TRBD2 | TRBJ2-7 | TRBV2 | CASSPGGYEQYF
TRBD1 | TRBJ2-7 | TRBV4-1 | CASSLDRVSYEQYF
TRBD2 | TRBJ2-2 | TRBV7-7 | CASSLVAGVYTGELFF
NA | TRBJ1-1 | TRBV7-2 | CASSSGGNTEAFF
NA | TRBJ2-3 | TRBV5-6 | CASSFRAAQDTQYF
TRBD1 | TRBJ1-2 | TRBV6-6 | CASRPGQDYGYTF
NA | TRBJ1-1 | TRBV7-9 | CASGGEGGTEAFF
NA | TRBJ1-6 | TRBV5-1 | CASSPTRGSYNSPLHF
NA | TRBJ2-5 | TRBV5-1 | CASSLAGTPEETQYF
NA | TRBJ2-4 | TRBV11-1 | CASSLGGRKGVDIQYF
NA | TRBJ1-2 | TRBV29-1 | CSVETGLNYGYTF
TRBD2 | TRBJ2-5 | TRBV25-1 | CASSELDSGSGETQYF
TRBD1 | TRBJ1-1 | TRBV2 | CASRNGQANTEAFF
NA | TRBJ2-1 | TRBV11-3 | CASSLGGQIYNEQFF
TRBD2 | TRBJ2-1 | TRBV7-6 | CASSLGGGRALDEQFF
NA | TRBJ2-3 | TRBV27 | CASSFRAGTQYF
TRBD1 | TRBJ2-7 | TRBV28 | CASSLRTGWGYEQYF
NA | TRBJ2-5 | TRBV9 | CASSVTTAKGETQYF
NA | TRBJ2-2 | TRBV11-3 | CASSLGGGSTGELFF
TRBD2 | TRBJ2-1 | TRBV5-1 | CASSHPSGRIREQFF
TRBD1 | TRBJ2-7 | TRBV27 | CASSLPGQGKYEQYF
NA | TRBJ1-5 | TRBV9 | CASSVDGGSGPQHF
NA | TRBJ1-1 | TRBV5-1 | CASSFGLRDTNTEAFF
NA | TRBJ1-4 | TRBV7-9 | CAGSVGGYREKLFF
NA | TRBJ2-5 | TRBV5-1 | CASGRGLEGGLGETQYF
NA | TRBJ2-7 | TRBV7-9 | CASSLNHGGLDF
NA | TRBJ1-5 | TRBV4-3 | CASSQDHGQGNQPQHF
NA | TRBJ2-4 | TRBV2 | CASSEAGGRRTKNIQYF
NA | TRBJ1-5 | TRBV2 | CASSALGAYQPQHF
TRBD1 | TRBJ1-1 | TRBV5-6 | CASSIQGARLAFF
NA | TRBJ2-2 | TRBV6-5 | CASSYSKTGELFF
TRBD1 | TRBJ1-4 | TRBV15 | CATSRLTGVGEKLFF
TRBD1 | TRBJ2-1 | TRBV30 | CAWSNDRVNEQFF
NA | TRBJ1-6 | TRBV4-1 | CASSQAQGDSPLHF
NA | TRBJ2-1 | TRBV6-1 | CASSESLTALRDRNEQFF
NA | TRBJ2-5 | TRBV30 | CAWSVRGNQETQYF
TRBD2 | TRBJ2-5 | TRBV5-1 | CASSFGRVAGEETQYF
NA | TRBJ2-5 | TRBV7-2 | CASSLERWTQYF
NA | TRBJ2-1 | TRBV19 | CASSMAAEQFF
TRBD1 | TRBJ1-2 | TRBV28 | CASRPGGSYGYTF
NA | TRBJ1-5 | TRBV2 | CASTLEGNQPQHF
TRBD1 | TRBJ1-4 | TRBV7-2 | CASSPGTGNEKLFF
NA | TRBJ1-3 | TRBV6-6 | CASSYSSNSGNTIYF
NA | TRBJ2-7 | TRBV28 | CASSFSIRLPYEQYF